Following are 16 T cell receptor beta chains from one sample sequenced in a study of cytomegalovirus exposure and HLA in healthy donors. Both 60 Vbeta primers and 13 Jbeta primers went into the PCR. Produced via immunoSEQ multiplex PCR; TCRdb's table is partial and in-frame only. The sample records approximately 150,000 clones, 75% to 90% being singletons. Sample: PBMCs. All receptors come from a human donor in good health.

V gene TRBV7-9 combines with J gene TRBJ1-4; 7 bases fit TRBD1. V shed 5 bases and J 5 bases; nucleotides not matched to a gene: 8. Per the germline V gene, CDR1 is SEHNR and CDR2 is FQNEAQ (reference sequence). This CDR3 comprises 15 residues. CDR3 nucleotide sequence: TGTGCCAGCAGCCCTCCGGGACAGATAAATGAAAAACTGTTTTTT. Its translation is CASSPPGQINEKLFF.

The V call is TRBV6-6, the J call TRBJ1-5, with D perhaps TRBD1 (5 bases). CDR3 length: 13 residues. The germline CDR1 and CDR2 sequences are MNHNY and SVGAGI (reference sequence). V was clipped by 8 bases and J by 4 bases, with 12 bases between them. The DNA for the CDR3 is TGTGCCAGCGGGATCAGGGTGAATCAGCCCCAGCATTTT. Amino acids: CASGIRVNQPQHF.

This rearrangement joins TRBV14 to TRBJ1-1; unclear D gene. V lost 0 bases, J lost 11 bases, and 7 bases lay in between. The CDR3 covers 11 residues. Germline CDR1 is SGHDN and CDR2 is FVKESK. The CDR3 sequence: CASSQDTPAFF. For the CDR3, the DNA is TGTGCCAGCAGCCAAGATACTCCGGCTTTCTTT. Filled out from reference TRBV14 and TRBJ1-1, the complete variable domain reads EAGVTQFPSHSVIEKGQTVTLRCDPISGHDNLYWYRRVMGKEIKFLLHFVKESKQDESGMPNNRFLAERTGGTYSTLKVQPAELEDSGVYFCASSQDTPAFFGQGTRLTVV.

This sequence joins TRBV9 and TRBJ1-4; 7 bases map to TRBD1. With V trimmed by 4 bases and J by 12 bases, 12 bases remained unmatched. The CDR3 is 14 amino acids. The germline V gene encodes CDR1 SGDLS and CDR2 YYNGEE. The CDR3 sequence: CASSPGQRLEELFF. The CDR3 nucleotides are TGTGCCAGCAGCCCGGGACAGCGCCTTGAGGAACTGTTTTTT.

The chain combines TRBV7-2 with TRBJ2-5; 8 bases fit TRBD2. Germline loops: CDR1 SGHTA, CDR2 FQGNSA. This CDR3 has 14 amino acids. V trimming: 5 bases; J trimming: 4 bases; junction bases outside the gene matches: 6. In DNA, the CDR3 is TGTGCCAGCAGCACCGGGGGGGCCTTAGAGACCCAGTACTTC. Translating gives CASSTGGALETQYF.

This chain connects TRBV27 to TRBJ1-5; D possibly corresponds to TRBD1 (5 bases). The V and J ends lost 2 bases and 7 bases respectively, with 12 bases between them. From germline, CDR1 is MNHEY and CDR2 SMNVEV (reference sequence). The CDR3 spans 14 residues. CDR3 in amino acids: CASSLGAGGQPQHF. CDR3 bases: TGTGCCAGCAGTTTAGGGGCCGGGGGACAGCCCCAGCATTTT.

This sequence joins TRBV7-9 and TRBJ2-7; 7 bases are a match to TRBD1. The V gene's germline CDR1 is SEHNR and CDR2 FQNEAQ (reference sequence). J was trimmed by 6 bases and V by 1 base; bases with no gene match: 15. The CDR3 is made up of 17 amino acids. Here the CDR3 reads CASSLGDGTVRNPEQYF. Here the CDR3 DNA reads TGTGCCAGCAGCTTAGGCGATGGGACAGTGAGAAATCCCGAGCAGTACTTC. Together with reference TRBV7-9 and TRBJ2-7, the CDR3 gives the full variable domain: DTGVSQNPRHKITKRGQNVTFRCDPISEHNRLYWYRQTLGQGPEFLTYFQNEAQLEKSRLLSDRFSAERPKGSFSTLEIQRTEQGDSAMYLCASSLGDGTVRNPEQYFGPGTRLTVT.

V and J are TRBV6-1 and TRBJ1-2; D remains ambiguous. Germline CDR1 reads MNHNS; CDR2 reads SASEGT. With 7 bases removed from V and 3 bases from J, the gap between germline ends came to 18 bases. The CDR3 spans 15 residues. This chain's CDR3 is CASIKTLQDHYGYTF. The CDR3 DNA reads TGTGCCAGCATTAAGACCCTCCAGGATCACTATGGCTACACCTTC.

This clone was detected once. V gene TRBV6-6 combines with J gene TRBJ1-2; 10 bases align to TRBD1. The germline CDR1 and CDR2 sequences are MNHNY and SVGAGI (reference sequence). The J segment lost 3 bases and the V segment lost 5 bases, leaving 6 bases of the junction unmatched. CDR3 length equals 15 residues. The CDR3 protein is CASSVRTGGHYGYTF. CDR3 DNA sequence: TGTGCCAGCAGTGTACGGACAGGGGGTCACTATGGCTACACCTTC.

This chain links TRBV11-2 with TRBJ1-2, with 7 bases lining up with TRBD1. CDR3 length: 14 residues. Losses at the gene ends were 4 bases for V and 3 bases for J; bases not matched to a gene: 5. Germline lookup yields CDR1 SGHAT and CDR2 FQNNGV. This chain's CDR3 is CASSSTRGYYGYTF. DNA of the CDR3: TGTGCCAGCAGCTCAACCAGGGGGTACTATGGCTACACCTTC.

The J gene is TRBJ1-6, the V gene TRBV5-4; 10 bases are shared with TRBD1. V trimming: 3 bases; J trimming: 8 bases; junction bases outside the gene matches: 5. Germline-derived CDR1 and CDR2 are SGHNT and YYREEE (reference sequence). The CDR3 extends over 15 amino acids. The DNA of the CDR3 is TGTGCCAGCAGCTCGGCCGGGACAGGGGATTCACCCCTCCACTTT. Its translation is CASSSAGTGDSPLHF.

This CDR3 reads CASSQSWQGPYNEQFF. CDR3 nucleotides: TGTGCCAGCAGCCAAAGTTGGCAGGGGCCTTACAATGAGCAGTTCTTC. The chain recombines TRBV14 with TRBJ2-1; TRBD1 might be the D (6 bases). Germline V CDR1 and CDR2: SGHDN, FVKESK. V was pared by 2 bases and J by 4 bases, with 15 bases between. CDR3 length: 16 residues.

This chain links TRBV19 with TRBJ1-1, with TRBD1 as a possible D gene (6 bases). Trimming shortened V by 5 bases and J by 4 bases, and 14 bases separated the two germline ends. The CDR3 has 14 amino acids. Per germline, CDR1 LNHDA and CDR2 SQIVND (reference sequence). CDR3 coding DNA: TGTGCCAGTAGTCAACAGGGATTTGGCACTGAAGCTTTCTTT. Translating gives CASSQQGFGTEAFF.

The table lists this clone with a few counts. The CDR3 DNA reads TGTGCCAGCAGTTTGGACTGTCATCAGTACTTC. Translated, it gives CASSLDCHQYF. The rearrangement uses TRBV28 and TRBJ2-7, with D maybe TRBD2 (5 bases). Germline V gene lookup returns CDR1 MDHEN and CDR2 SYDVKM. The CDR3 is made up of 11 amino acids. Trimming removed 3 bases at V and 10 bases at J, with 10 bases between.

V gene TRBV9 combines with J gene TRBJ2-3; 13 bases agree with TRBD2. The CDR3 runs to 17 residues. Germline V lookup: CDR1 SGDLS, CDR2 YYNGEE. With V trimmed by 3 bases and J by 2 bases, 6 bases remained unmatched. The CDR3 sequence: CASSAGTSGAITDTQYF. The CDR3 nucleotides read TGTGCCAGCAGCGCGGGGACTAGCGGGGCCATCACAGATACGCAGTATTTT.

This chain uses TRBV2 with TRBJ2-7, with 9 bases matching TRBD2. Germline-derived CDR1 and CDR2 are SNHLY and FYNNEI. This CDR3 contains 15 residues. V lost 4 bases, J lost 6 bases, and 10 bases stayed unmatched. The CDR3 coding sequence is TGTGCCAGCAGTGCAGGGGCGGGGGGGTTCTTCGAGCAGTACTTC. Translated, it gives CASSAGAGGFFEQYF.